What follows is one T cell receptor (beta chain) and its context. The antigen this receptor binds is unknown. No base quality values were provided; no much bigger clone lies one nucleotide off. The treatment or condition label on this specimen signifies: oral pan-JAK inhibitor, 5-10 mg twice daily. Lesional scalp punch biopsies and peripheral blood were obtained from alopecia areata patients. After PBMCs were isolated by density centrifugation and stained for CD3, CD4 and CD8, a FACSAria was used to sort CD4+ and CD8+ T cells. Receptor amplification or capture employed the immunoSEQ multiplex PCR assay. RNA was extracted from all samples and reverse transcribed into cDNA, which served as template for TCR sequencing. SuperScript III was used for first-strand cDNA synthesis, primed with a 2:1 mix of oligo-dT and random hexamers. Amplification bias was assessed with a synthetic immune receptor repertoire, and residual bias was removed computationally. As for the authors' bioinformatics: Raw reads were preprocessed to remove errors, and CDR3 was defined by IMGT conventions from the conserved cysteine to phenylalanine. To get clonality, Shannon entropy was normalized by log2 of the number of productive unique TCRs and the result was subtracted from 1. Whether scalp clones were CD4 or CD8 was inferred by matching scalp TCRbeta sequences against CD4 and CD8 repertoires sorted from blood. TCRdb's version of the immuneACCESS table is confined to in-frame rearrangements and falls short of the full clone set. An unresolved V gene accounts for under half of the shortfall where checked; the remainder is of unknown origin. The V and J calls and clone size come from that table; D and trimming were worked out from the DNA. For this sample there are 200,000 to 250,000 clones; about 40% appear just once. The ten largest clones capture approximately 2.4% of the sample.

The V and J ends are trimmed by 0 bases and 7 bases, leaving 12 bases between them. CDR1 and CDR2, per the germline V gene, are LGHNA and YNFKEQ. The CDR3, cysteine through phenylalanine, is 15 amino acids long. Only CDR3 DNA remains: 45 bases, in frame from the first base. This record comes from a study of CD8+ T cells in alopecia areata (dated by TCRdb to 2017 to 2018). Background on the whole study: Treated patients were enrolled in an open-label pilot trial of oral tofacitinib, 5 to 10 mg twice daily, for moderate-to-severe alopecia areata. Tofacitinib was given for 6 to 18 months, followed by 6 months of follow-up off drug to assess delayed response and recurrence. Disease severity in treated patients was measured with the SALT score, which quantifies the percentage of affected scalp surface area. The study used high-throughput TCRbeta sequencing to examine T cell clonal expansion in alopecia areata, in both the C3H/HeJ mouse model and human patients. In humans, TCRbeta sequencing was performed on scalp tissue and on sorted CD4+ and CD8+ peripheral blood T cells from healthy controls and from patients with patchy or totalis/universalis alopecia areata. Biopsies were taken from tofacitinib-treated patients at baseline and at 4 and 24 weeks of treatment, and a later scalp biopsy was taken in several of the tofacitinib-treated patients. Scalp clonality was compared among normal scalp (n=4), patchy alopecia areata scalp (n=8), and alopecia totalis/universalis scalp (n=8). RNA was obtained with the PAXgene miRNA kit for fixed scalp, the miRNeasy kit for PBMCs, and the RNeasy kit for mouse skin. immunoSEQ multiplex PCR using 35 Vbeta forward primers and 13 Jbeta reverse primers was used to amplify TCRbeta CDR3 regions. What the work shows at the level of the full study, not this receptor alone: Compared with normal scalp, lesional scalp, particularly in alopecia totalis/universalis, had higher clonality and more expanded CD8+ clones, which suggests antigenic drive. During tofacitinib treatment, many expanded lesional clones remained in scalp and blood, and this persistence may partly explain relapse after treatment is stopped. The treated cohort was small, with a single nonresponder, so links between baseline CD8+ expansion and response need larger studies. Compared with mice, TCR sequences shared between patients were less clear, possibly partly because of HLA diversity across the patient population. Resident alphabeta T cells in normal human skin are also sequenced, complicating scalp TCR repertoire analysis, unlike mouse skin dominated by gammadelta T cells. Tofacitinib significantly decreased scalp clonality and the number of expanded CD8+ clones among the top 100 scalp clones.

This clonotype originated in a human donor with alopecia areata. This material consisted of CD4+ T cells sorted from blood, taken at approximately week 39, from a patient treated with tofacitinib. The sequence joins TRBV4-2 to TRBJ2-2; no D gene can be assigned with confidence. The CDR3 here reads CASSQDPGFGGELFF. The base sequence is TGTGCCAGCAGCCAAGATCCCGGGTTTGGCGGGGAGCTGTTTTTT.